A single sample is the source of the 10 T cell receptor beta chains below, sequenced in a study of cytomegalovirus exposure and HLA in healthy donors. Use of 60 Vbeta and 13 Jbeta primers characterized the PCR. Sequencing used immunoSEQ multiplex PCR; TCRdb keeps in-frame clones, though not all of them. The sample includes some 200,000 clones, under 80% of them seen just once. Sequenced input: PBMCs. Receptors originate from a middle-aged man in good health and CMV-seronegative.

This chain links TRBV7-2 with TRBJ2-1; tentative D call: TRBD2 (5 bases). The CDR3 consists of 12 residues. V lost 4 bases, J lost 12 bases, and 13 bases lay in between. Germline CDR1 SGHTA, CDR2 FQGNSA. Written as DNA, the CDR3 is TGTGCCAGCAGCTCTCCGGGATTTGGGCAGTTCTTC. It translates to CASSSPGFGQFF.

J is TRBJ1-2 and V is TRBV5-1; 8 nucleotides agree with TRBD1. After removal of 3 bases from V and 8 bases from J, the junction contained 18 bases not matched to a gene. Germline V CDR1 and CDR2: SGHRS, YFSETQ. The CDR3 runs 17 residues. CDR3 sequence (DNA): TGCGCCAGCAGCTCGTCCGGGACAGGCCTCTTCGGAGGGGGCTACACCTTC. Protein product: CASSSSGTGLFGGGYTF.

A few counts support this clone. The gene calls are TRBV5-8 and TRBJ2-5; 10 nucleotides align to TRBD1. After removal of 6 bases from V and 1 base from J, the junction contained 12 bases not matched to a gene. CDR1 is SGHTS, CDR2 YDEGEE, per germline. The CDR3 loop spans 17 amino acids. CDR3 amino acids: CASMGPPGTGVQETQYF. The DNA of the CDR3 is TGTGCCAGCATGGGCCCACCCGGGACAGGGGTCCAAGAGACCCAGTACTTC.

The gene calls are TRBV19 and TRBJ1-4; 7 bases are a match to TRBD1. Trimming cost V 3 bases and J 6 bases; bases outside gene matches: 7. Germline V gene lookup returns CDR1 LNHDA and CDR2 SQIVND (reference sequence). This CDR3 spans 15 amino acids. Written as DNA, the CDR3 is TGTGCCAGTAGTATGGGAGCAGGGGGTGATGAAAAACTGTTTTTT. This encodes CASSMGAGGDEKLFF.

The gene calls are TRBV7-9 and TRBJ1-1, with TRBD1 as a possible D gene (5 bases). The CDR3 has 14 residues. CDR1 and CDR2 (germline): SEHNR, FQNEAQ (reference sequence). V gave up 1 base and J gave up 1 base, with 7 bases separating them. CDR3 coding DNA: TGTGCCAGCAGCTTAGGACAGCGGAACACTGAAGCTTTCTTT. Amino acid sequence: CASSLGQRNTEAFF.

V gene TRBV10-3 combines with J gene TRBJ2-6; 10 bases fit TRBD1. This CDR3 comprises 19 residues. The trim removed 6 bases at V and 0 bases at J, leaving 11 bases unmatched. The germline V gene has CDR1 ENHRY and CDR2 SYGVKD. Here the CDR3 DNA reads TGTGCCATCAGGGGACAACGACAGGGGGCCTTCTCTGGGGCCAACGTCCTGACTTTC. Its protein is CAIRGQRQGAFSGANVLTF.

This clone was observed a handful of times. The DNA of the CDR3 is TGTGCCAGCAGCTTAACGCGGAACACTGAAGCTTTCTTT. Its protein product is CASSLTRNTEAFF. The V and J genes are TRBV11-2 and TRBJ1-1; D is ambiguous. V was pared by 2 bases and J by 1 base, with 5 bases between. The germline CDR1 and CDR2 sequences are SGHAT and FQNNGV. The CDR3 covers 13 residues.

The J gene is TRBJ2-3, the V gene TRBV19; 7 bases align to TRBD2. The CDR3 sequence is 16 residues long. CDR1 and CDR2 from the germline V gene are LNHDA and SQIVND (reference sequence). Trimming took 6 bases from V and 1 from J; bases not matched to a gene: 10. CDR3 amino acids: CASSQGLLGGTDTQYF. The CDR3 DNA reads TGTGCCAGTAGCCAGGGACTATTAGGAGGCACAGATACGCAGTATTTT. Full variable domain (outside the CDR3, taken from reference TRBV19 and TRBJ2-3): DGGITQSPKYLFRKEGQNVTLSCEQNLNHDAMYWYRQDPGQGLRLIYYSQIVNDFQKGDIAEGYSVSREKKESFPLTVTSAQKNPTAFYLCASSQGLLGGTDTQYFGPGTRLTVL.

As regards this clone: The sample contains more than one DNA sequence encoding this CDR3. The V call is TRBV12-5, the J call TRBJ1-1; 10 nucleotides match TRBD1. This CDR3 comprises 14 residues. CDR1 is LGHNT, CDR2 FRNRAP, per germline. V lost 6 bases to trimming and J lost 3 bases; unmatched junction nucleotides: 4. The CDR3 reads CASGLGQGDTEAFF. DNA for the CDR3: TGTGCTAGTGGCCTTGGACAGGGGGACACTGAAGCTTTCTTT.

The chain combines TRBV5-4 with TRBJ2-1; TRBD2 is a possible D gene (5 bases). CDR3 length equals 14 residues. Between the trimmed V and J ends, which lost 4 bases and 3 bases, there was a span of 11 bases. Germline V gene data show CDR1 as SGHNT and CDR2 as YYREEE (reference sequence). The CDR3 is CASSPQRHYNEQFF. In DNA form, the CDR3 reads TGTGCCAGCAGCCCCCAGCGGCACTACAATGAGCAGTTCTTC.